The 25 T cell receptor beta chains in this list originate from one sample, sequenced in a study of identical twins. One entry per CDR3 protein, called by TCRdb with MiXCR from the 5' RACE reads. The sample lists 300,000 to 350,000 distinct CDR3 sequences; more than 9% were seen once. This same sample was also part of a study on yellow fever vaccine responses in identical twins.

Sequenced: CD8+ T cells sorted from blood. These TCRs come from a woman aged 18-29 years in good health.

This clonotype was seen repeatedly, ten times or more. CDR3 nucleotide sequence: TGCGCCAGCAGCCAGGGGACATTTGAACAGCCCCAGCATTTT. Its protein product is CASSQGTFEQPQHF. The rearrangement uses TRBV4-1 and TRBJ1-5, with a weak D call TRBD1 (6 bases). The length of the CDR3 is 14 residues. Germline V gives CDR1 MGHRA, CDR2 YSYEKL. V was shortened by 3 bases and J by 7 bases, with 13 bases between the two germline ends.

The table lists this clonotype with a few counts. The V gene is TRBV20-1, the J gene TRBJ2-2; D tentatively fits TRBD1 or TRBD2 (5 bases each). The CDR3 runs 14 residues. Trimming removed 3 bases at V and 2 bases at J, with 10 bases between. Germline V lookup: CDR1 DFQATT, CDR2 SNEGSKA (reference sequence). The CDR3 here is CSASDGANTGELFF. DNA for the CDR3: TGCAGTGCTAGTGACGGGGCCAACACCGGGGAGCTGTTTTTT.

This clonotype was recorded a few times. The chain recombines TRBV28 with TRBJ2-7; no reliable D call. Trimming pared 8 bases from V and 0 bases from J, leaving 5 bases between. Germline-derived CDR1 and CDR2 are MDHEN and SYDVKM. The CDR3 loop spans 11 amino acids. The CDR3 DNA sequence: TGTGCCAGCGACAACTCCTACGAGCAGTACTTC. It codes for CASDNSYEQYF.

V is TRBV10-2 and J is TRBJ1-2, with 7 nucleotides matching TRBD1. Losses at the gene ends were 0 bases for V and 5 bases for J; bases not matched to a gene: 3. The CDR3 length is 14 residues. Germline CDR1 reads WSHSY; CDR2 reads SAAADI. The CDR3 sequence is CASSESGTAYGYTF. CDR3 DNA: TGCGCCAGCAGTGAGTCTGGGACAGCTTATGGCTACACCTTC.

This clonotype was observed a handful of times. This chain uses TRBV7-3 with TRBJ2-3; 9 positions agree with TRBD2. Trimming at V came to 5 bases and at J to 5 bases, leaving 11 bases not matched to a gene. CDR3 length: 16 residues. Germline V gene data show CDR1 as SGHTA and CDR2 as FQGTGA. The CDR3: CASSHLAGVDGDTQYF. The CDR3 DNA is TGTGCCAGCAGCCACTTAGCGGGAGTTGATGGAGATACGCAGTATTTT.

This clonotype has ten or more counts. This chain uses TRBV12-3 or TRBV12-4 with TRBJ1-1; D unresolved. This CDR3 has 13 residues. Trimming took 2 bases from V and 1 from J, leaving 5 bases between them. The CDR3 DNA is TGTGCCAGCAGTTTATGGGCGAACACTGAAGCTTTCTTT. Amino acid sequence: CASSLWANTEAFF.

The chain employs TRBV12-3 or TRBV12-4 and TRBJ1-1, with D uncertain. The V end was cut by 3 bases, the J end by 2 bases, with 4 bases between. The CDR3 has 12 amino acids. CDR3 in DNA: TGTGCCAGCAGTTTTATAAACACTGAAGCTTTCTTT. The encoded protein is CASSFINTEAFF.

This clonotype has just a few counts. This sequence joins TRBV5-1 and TRBJ2-1, with TRBD2 matching 7 bases. Germline V gene lookup returns CDR1 SGHRS and CDR2 YFSETQ. V shed 1 base, J shed 12 bases, and the junction held 7 bases outside the gene matches. The CDR3 is 13 amino acids. The CDR3 DNA reads as TGCGCCAGCAGCTTGAGCCTAGCGGCGCCGCAGTTCTTC. Amino acids: CASSLSLAAPQFF.

This clonotype was seen a few times. J is TRBJ2-5 and V is TRBV6-1; weak D call: TRBD2 (5 bases). This CDR3 spans 13 amino acids. Looked up from germline, CDR1 is MNHNS and CDR2 is SASEGT. Trimming stripped 1 base from V and 4 bases from J, with 7 bases between. This CDR3 is CASSEVEGETQYF. Here the CDR3 DNA reads TGTGCCAGCAGTGAAGTAGAGGGAGAGACCCAGTACTTC.

This clonotype has more than one count but fewer than ten. V and J are TRBV5-1 and TRBJ2-7; TRBD1 matches at 12 bases. V shed 4 bases, J shed 4 bases, and the junction held 9 bases outside the gene matches. The germline gives CDR1 SGHRS, CDR2 YFSETQ. The CDR3 runs 16 residues. Written as DNA, the CDR3 is TGCGCCAGCAGCCTAGGGACAGGGGGCGCGGGTTACGAGCAGTACTTC. It encodes CASSLGTGGAGYEQYF. Complete variable domain (other parts from reference TRBV5-1 and TRBJ2-7): KAGVTQTPRYLIKTRGQQVTLSCSPISGHRSVSWYQQTPGQGLQFLFEYFSETQRNKGNFPGRFSGRQFSNSRSEMNVSTLELGDSALYLCASSLGTGGAGYEQYFGPGTRLTVT.

This clonotype has at least ten counts. This chain joins TRBV4-2 and TRBJ2-5; 10 bases are shared with TRBD1. J lost 5 bases, V lost 0 bases, and 12 bases had no gene match. Germline lookup yields CDR1 LGHNA and CDR2 YNFKEQ. The CDR3 sequence is 18 residues long. CDR3 protein: CASSQDLMGQGMGETQYF. CDR3 in DNA: TGTGCCAGCAGCCAAGATCTTATGGGACAGGGGATGGGCGAGACCCAGTACTTC.

The rearrangement joins TRBV10-2 to TRBJ2-2, with D hard to call. CDR1 is WSHSY and CDR2 is SAAADI in the germline V gene. This CDR3 comprises 14 residues. Trimming took off 0 bases at V and 3 bases at J, with 5 bases between the two ends. CDR3 bases: TGCGCCAGCAGTGAGTCCCCGGACACCGGGGAGCTGTTTTTT. It encodes CASSESPDTGELFF.

The CDR3 DNA reads TGTGCCAGCAGTTTAGTCGCCGGGGGTAACTACAATGAGCAGTTCTTC. Translation: CASSLVAGGNYNEQFF. The chain carries TRBV12-3 or TRBV12-4 and TRBJ2-1; D perhaps matches TRBD2 (6 bases). Trimming took 1 base from V and 3 from J, leaving 13 bases between them. The CDR3 extends over 16 amino acids.

In this sample, this clonotype turned up many times. This chain links TRBV9 with TRBJ2-7; tentatively, D is TRBD2 (6 bases). CDR3 length: 14 residues. V lost 1 base to trimming and J lost 2 bases, with 10 bases between them. Germline CDR1 SGDLS, CDR2 YYNGEE. The CDR3 nucleotides read TGTGCCAGCAGCGTAAGCTCTAGCGCCTACGAGCAGTACTTC. This encodes CASSVSSSAYEQYF.

The V call is TRBV20-1, the J call TRBJ2-2, with D possibly TRBD2 on 6 matching bases. CDR1 is DFQATT and CDR2 is SNEGSKA in the germline V gene (reference sequence). CDR3 length equals 17 residues. CDR3 region: CCASRPGTELNTGELFF. The DNA of the CDR3 is TGCTGCGCTAGCCGTCCGGGGACTGAACTAAACACCGGGGAGCTGTTTTTT.

The rearrangement joins TRBV19 to TRBJ2-2; 7 bases are a match to TRBD2. Germline V gene sequence: CDR1 LNHDA, CDR2 SQIVND (reference sequence). This CDR3 contains 17 residues. The junction had 14 bases not matched to a gene; V was cut back by 4 bases and J by 6 bases. For the CDR3, the DNA is TGTGCCAGTAGTAACCCCCCGACTAGCATTAGGGCCGGGGAGCTGTTTTTT. Encoded protein: CASSNPPTSIRAGELFF.

Only a few counts were recorded for this clonotype. V gene TRBV5-8 combines with J gene TRBJ2-7; unclear D gene. Trimming took 4 bases from V and 2 from J, leaving 13 bases between them. This CDR3 comprises 14 residues. Germline CDR1 reads SGHTS; CDR2 reads YDEGEE. CDR3 in amino acids: CASSLPGGPYEQYF. The CDR3 coding sequence is TGTGCCAGCAGCCTCCCCGGTGGGCCCTACGAGCAGTACTTC.

The V call is TRBV18, the J call TRBJ1-2; D is unresolved. The CDR3 length is 15 residues. The V gene lost 3 bases and the J gene lost 4 bases, with 15 bases spanning the gap. Germline V CDR1 and CDR2: KGHSH, LQKENI. The CDR3 spells CASSPTILLSYGYTF. The CDR3 bases are TGTGCCAGCTCACCGACAATCCTCTTGAGCTATGGCTACACCTTC.

The chain recombines TRBV7-3 with TRBJ2-1; D perhaps matches TRBD1 (6 bases). V was shortened by 3 bases and J by 6 bases, with 12 bases between the two germline ends. In germline, CDR1 is SGHTA, CDR2 FQGTGA. This CDR3 has 14 residues. CDR3 DNA: TGTGCCAGCAGCTTGACGACAGGCCCCAATGAGCAGTTCTTC. Its translation: CASSLTTGPNEQFF.

V and J are TRBV7-9 and TRBJ2-1; 11 bases are a match to TRBD2. The CDR3 sequence is 14 residues long. The germline gives CDR1 SEHNR, CDR2 FQNEAQ (reference sequence). Losses at the gene ends were 5 bases for V and 6 bases for J; bases not matched to a gene: 3. For the CDR3, the DNA is TGTGCCAGCAGCGGTAGCGGGAGGGGCAATGAGCAGTTCTTC. Amino acids: CASSGSGRGNEQFF.

The chain recombines TRBV29-1 with TRBJ2-2; no reliable D call. The V end was cut by 6 bases, the J end by 3 bases, with 2 bases between. Germline V gives CDR1 SQVTM, CDR2 ANQGSEA. CDR3 length equals 10 residues. The CDR3 DNA follows: TGCAGCGTCTACACCGGGGAGCTGTTTTTT. Translated, it gives CSVYTGELFF.

The CDR3 loop reads CASSQDREPPGTDTQYF. The CDR3 DNA reads TGCGCCAGCAGCCAGGACAGGGAGCCCCCGGGGACAGATACGCAGTATTTT. The V call is TRBV10-2, the J call TRBJ2-3; TRBD1 matches at 8 bases. CDR1 and CDR2 (germline): WSHSY, SAAADI. The ends lost 6 bases at V and 3 bases at J; junction bases unmatched: 14. The CDR3 runs to 17 residues.

The table lists this clonotype with a few counts. It may be a read error: a sequence one base away is much more abundant. The chain has TRBV2 and TRBJ2-7; 11 nucleotides agree with TRBD1. J was trimmed by 2 bases and V by 6 bases; bases with no gene match: 3. CDR1 and CDR2 (germline): SNHLY, FYNNEI. There are 14 residues in the CDR3. This CDR3 is CASRPGQGAYEQYF. The CDR3 DNA follows: TGTGCCAGCAGACCGGGACAGGGGGCCTACGAGCAGTACTTC.

The chain is built from TRBV7-6 and TRBJ2-1; D may correspond to TRBD1 or TRBD2 (5 bases each). CDR1 is SGHVS, CDR2 FNYEAQ, per germline. V dropped 4 bases and J dropped 7 bases, with 14 bases sitting between them. The CDR3 totals 14 residues. The CDR3 region has the DNA TGTGCCAGCAGCTATAGGACTGGGGCTAATGAGCAGTTCTTC. It yields the protein CASSYRTGANEQFF.

This chain joins TRBV5-6 and TRBJ2-1; 7 bases are a match to TRBD2. The CDR3 has 13 residues. J lost 2 bases, V lost 7 bases, and 3 bases had no gene match. Germline values: CDR1 SGHDT, CDR2 YYEEEE. The CDR3 DNA reads TGTGCCAGCCACAGCGGGGCCTACAATGAGCAGTTCTTC. It specifies CASHSGAYNEQFF.